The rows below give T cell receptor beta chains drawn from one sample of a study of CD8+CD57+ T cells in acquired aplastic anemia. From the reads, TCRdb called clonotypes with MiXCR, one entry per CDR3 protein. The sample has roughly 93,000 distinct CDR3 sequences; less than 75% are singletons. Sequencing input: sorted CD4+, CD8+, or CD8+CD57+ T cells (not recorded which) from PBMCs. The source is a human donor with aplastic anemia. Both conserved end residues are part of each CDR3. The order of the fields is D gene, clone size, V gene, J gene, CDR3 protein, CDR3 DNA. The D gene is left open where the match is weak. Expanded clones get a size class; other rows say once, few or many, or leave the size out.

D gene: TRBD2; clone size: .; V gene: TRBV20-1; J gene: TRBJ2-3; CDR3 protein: CSARASGRAQDTQYF; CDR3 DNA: TGCAGTGCCCGCGCTAGCGGGAGGGCCCAAGATACGCAGTATTTT
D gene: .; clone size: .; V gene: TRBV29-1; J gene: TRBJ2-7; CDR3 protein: CSVQYSAYEQYF; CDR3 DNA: TGCAGCGTTCAATACAGTGCTTACGAGCAGTACTTC
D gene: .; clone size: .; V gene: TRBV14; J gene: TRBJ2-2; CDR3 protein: CASSQEKSGELFF; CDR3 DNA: TGTGCCAGCAGCCAAGAGAAGAGCGGGGAGCTGTTTTTT
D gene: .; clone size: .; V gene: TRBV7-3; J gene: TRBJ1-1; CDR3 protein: CASSQTGQRGTEAFF; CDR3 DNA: TGTGCCAGCAGCCAAACCGGACAGAGAGGCACTGAAGCTTTCTTT
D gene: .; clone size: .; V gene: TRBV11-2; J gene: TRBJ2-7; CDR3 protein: CASSFGVPYEQYF; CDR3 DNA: TGTGCCAGCAGCTTTGGGGTCCCCTACGAGCAGTACTTC
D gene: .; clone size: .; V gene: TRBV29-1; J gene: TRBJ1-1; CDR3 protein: CSVVWGLGTEVFF; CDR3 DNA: .
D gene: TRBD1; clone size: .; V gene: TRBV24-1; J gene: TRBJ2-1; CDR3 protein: CATSDSTGIDEQFF; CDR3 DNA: TGTGCCACCAGTGATTCGACAGGGATTGATGAGCAGTTCTTC
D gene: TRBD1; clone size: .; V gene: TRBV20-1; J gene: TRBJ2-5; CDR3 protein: CSVRTGRETQYF; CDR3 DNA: TGCAGTGTTAGGACAGGGCGGGAGACCCAGTACTTC
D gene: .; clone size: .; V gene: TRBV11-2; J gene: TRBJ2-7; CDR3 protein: CASSLADLTYEQYF; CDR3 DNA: TGTGCCAGCAGCTTAGCGGACCTTACCTACGAGCAGTACTTC
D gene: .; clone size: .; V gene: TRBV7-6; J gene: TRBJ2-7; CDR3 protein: CASSLGGEEQYF; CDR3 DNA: TGTGCCAGCAGCTTAGGGGGGGAAGAGCAGTACTTC
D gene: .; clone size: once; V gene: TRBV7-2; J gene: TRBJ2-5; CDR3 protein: CASSFRPYNETQYF; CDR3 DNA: TGTGCCAGCAGCTTTCGTCCTTACAATGAGACCCAGTACTTC
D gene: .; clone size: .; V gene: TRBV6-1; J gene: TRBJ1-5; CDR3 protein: CASSQQHFKPQHF; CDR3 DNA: TGTGCCAGCAGTCAACAGCATTTCAAGCCCCAGCATTTT
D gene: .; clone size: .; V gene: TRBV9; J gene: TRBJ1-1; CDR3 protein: CASSLDSAMNTEAFF; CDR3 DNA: TGTGCCAGCAGCTTGGATTCGGCGATGAACACTGAAGCTTTCTTT
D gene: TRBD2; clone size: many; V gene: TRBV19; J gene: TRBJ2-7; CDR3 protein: CASSSPGLAGIYEQYF; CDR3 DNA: TGTGCCAGTAGTTCCCCCGGGCTAGCGGGGATCTACGAGCAGTACTTC
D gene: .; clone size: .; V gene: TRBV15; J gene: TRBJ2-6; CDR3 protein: CATSREARSNVLTF; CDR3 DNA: TGTGCCACCAGCAGAGAGGCCCGCTCCAACGTCCTGACTTTC
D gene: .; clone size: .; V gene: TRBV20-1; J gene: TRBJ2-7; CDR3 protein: CSARTLSEQYF; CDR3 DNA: TGCAGTGCGAGAACCTTATCTGAGCAGTACTTC
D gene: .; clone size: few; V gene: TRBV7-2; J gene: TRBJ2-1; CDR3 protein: CASSLSGGTSIGEQFF; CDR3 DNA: TGTGCCAGCAGCTTATCGGGCGGGACGTCCATTGGTGAGCAGTTCTTC
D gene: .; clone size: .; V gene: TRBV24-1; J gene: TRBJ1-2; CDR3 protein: CATRQGLGYGYTF; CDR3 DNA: TGTGCCACCCGGCAGGGTCTGGGGTATGGCTACACCTTC
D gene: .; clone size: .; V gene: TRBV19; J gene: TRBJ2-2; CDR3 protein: CASSPLGLSNTGELFF; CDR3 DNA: TGTGCCAGTAGTCCGCTGGGCCTCTCGAACACCGGGGAGCTGTTTTTT
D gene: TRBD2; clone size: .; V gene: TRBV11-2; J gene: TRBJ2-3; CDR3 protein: CASRNKTSGVTDTQYF; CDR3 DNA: TGTGCCAGCAGAAACAAGACTAGCGGGGTCACAGATACGCAGTATTTT
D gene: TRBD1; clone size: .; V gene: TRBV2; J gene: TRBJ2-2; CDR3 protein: CASSEHRGQGGELFF; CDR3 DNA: TGTGCCAGCAGCGAACACAGGGGGCAAGGCGGGGAGCTGTTTTTT
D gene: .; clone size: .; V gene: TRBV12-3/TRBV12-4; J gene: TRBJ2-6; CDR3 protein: CASRWDSGANVLTF; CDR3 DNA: TGTGCCAGTCGGTGGGACTCTGGGGCCAACGTCCTGACTTTC
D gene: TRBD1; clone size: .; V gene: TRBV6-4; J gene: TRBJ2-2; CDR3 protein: CASSDTDRSGELFF; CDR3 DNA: TGTGCCAGCAGTGATACGGACAGGTCCGGGGAGCTGTTTTTT
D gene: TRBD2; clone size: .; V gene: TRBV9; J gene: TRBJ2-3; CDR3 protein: CASSPSGGGFTDTQYF; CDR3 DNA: TGTGCCAGCAGCCCCAGCGGGGGAGGCTTCACAGATACGCAGTATTTT
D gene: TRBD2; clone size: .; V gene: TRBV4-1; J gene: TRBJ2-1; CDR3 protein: CASSQDVGTGGEQFF; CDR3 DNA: TGCGCCAGCAGCCAAGACGTAGGGACGGGGGGTGAGCAGTTCTTC
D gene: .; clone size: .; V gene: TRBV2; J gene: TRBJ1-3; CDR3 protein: CASMGRTPGNTIYF; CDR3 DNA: TGTGCCAGCATGGGGAGGACACCTGGAAACACCATATATTTT
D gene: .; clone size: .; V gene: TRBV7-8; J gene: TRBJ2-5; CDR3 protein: CASSLGSQETQYF; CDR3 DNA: TGTGCCAGCAGCTTAGGCTCCCAAGAGACCCAGTACTTC
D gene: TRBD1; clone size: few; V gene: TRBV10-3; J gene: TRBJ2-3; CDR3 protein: CAITGTEGDTQYF; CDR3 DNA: TGTGCCATCACTGGGACAGAGGGGGATACGCAGTATTTT
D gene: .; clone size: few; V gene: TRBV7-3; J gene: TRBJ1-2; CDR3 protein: CASSLSQAGSGYTF; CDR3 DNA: TGTGCCAGCAGCTTAAGTCAGGCAGGGAGTGGCTACACCTTC
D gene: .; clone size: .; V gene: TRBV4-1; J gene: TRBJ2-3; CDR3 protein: CASSHPNPPQPITDTQYF; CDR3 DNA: TGCGCCAGCAGCCACCCAAACCCGCCCCAACCTATCACAGATACGCAGTATTTT
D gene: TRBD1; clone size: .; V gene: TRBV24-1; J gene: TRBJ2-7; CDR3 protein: CATPPTGCREQYF; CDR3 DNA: TGTGCCACGCCGCCGACAGGGTGTCGCGAGCAGTACTTC
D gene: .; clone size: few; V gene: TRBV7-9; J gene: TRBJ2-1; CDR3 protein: CASSSSRGNEQFF; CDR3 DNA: TGTGCCAGCAGCTCCTCCAGGGGCAATGAGCAGTTCTTC
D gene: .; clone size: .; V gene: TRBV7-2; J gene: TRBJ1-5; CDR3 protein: CASSLGAQPQHF; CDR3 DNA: TGTGCCAGCAGCTTAGGGGCTCAGCCCCAGCATTTT